This is a list of T cell receptor beta chains from one sample in a study of T-cell memory formation after mild COVID-19. TCRdb redid the calling of the 5' RACE reads with MiXCR, one entry per CDR3 protein. The sample yields roughly 450,000 distinct CDR3 sequences, 18% seen once. The sample was PBMCs or a T cell subset sorted from them (not recorded which). The receptor set was obtained from an adult woman who had mild COVID-19 (a few samples of this study predate the infection). Cell type and time point are not known. CDR3s include the opening cysteine and the closing phenylalanine or tryptophan. Each record gives: CDR3 length, J gene, V gene, clone size, CDR3 protein. The size of a clone is reported for some rows only, either as once, few or many, or as a class for expanded clones.

len: 11
j_gene: TRBJ1-1
v_gene: TRBV6-1
abundance: .
CDR3aa: CAGRGWPEAFF

len: 14
j_gene: TRBJ2-1
v_gene: TRBV14
abundance: .
CDR3aa: CASSQEGNRGSQFF

len: 12
j_gene: TRBJ1-1
v_gene: TRBV7-2
abundance: few
CDR3aa: CASSPGHPEAFF

len: 16
j_gene: TRBJ2-7
v_gene: TRBV29-1
abundance: few
CDR3aa: CSVESVSGGPRGEQYF

len: 15
j_gene: TRBJ1-1
v_gene: TRBV3-1
abundance: .
CDR3aa: CASSQDQIGNTEAFF

len: 15
j_gene: TRBJ1-6
v_gene: TRBV18
abundance: .
CDR3aa: CASSLRDLLNSPLHF

len: 14
j_gene: TRBJ1-4
v_gene: TRBV20-1
abundance: few
CDR3aa: CSARPGHANEKLFF

len: 13
j_gene: TRBJ1-1
v_gene: TRBV3-1
abundance: many
CDR3aa: CASSWTVNTEAFF

len: 15
j_gene: TRBJ2-5
v_gene: TRBV7-8
abundance: .
CDR3aa: CASSLGASVQETQYF

len: 15
j_gene: TRBJ2-2
v_gene: TRBV7-7
abundance: many
CDR3aa: CASSPDRGRSGELFF

len: 16
j_gene: TRBJ2-4
v_gene: TRBV5-1
abundance: .
CDR3aa: CASSLLGSEAKNIQYF

len: 14
j_gene: TRBJ1-6
v_gene: TRBV6-1
abundance: .
CDR3aa: CASSLDRGNSPLHF

len: 23
j_gene: TRBJ2-4
v_gene: TRBV4-1
abundance: few
CDR3aa: CASSQVPPFLALLTRAEENIQYF

len: 14
j_gene: TRBJ2-7
v_gene: TRBV20-1
abundance: .
CDR3aa: CSALRDRISYEQYF

len: 15
j_gene: TRBJ2-2
v_gene: TRBV12-3/TRBV12-4
abundance: few
CDR3aa: CASSFRAGETGELFF

len: 16
j_gene: TRBJ2-1
v_gene: TRBV4-2
abundance: few
CDR3aa: CASSQGAGGSYNEQFF

len: 14
j_gene: TRBJ1-3
v_gene: TRBV5-6
abundance: .
CDR3aa: CASSFGDMGNTIYF

len: 14
j_gene: TRBJ2-5
v_gene: TRBV12-3/TRBV12-4
abundance: .
CDR3aa: CASSFSLAEETQYF

len: 15
j_gene: TRBJ2-7
v_gene: TRBV6-2/TRBV6-3
abundance: .
CDR3aa: CASSPGTGATYEQYF

len: 17
j_gene: TRBJ2-1
v_gene: TRBV14
abundance: .
CDR3aa: CASSQAIGTSDGNEQFF

len: 15
j_gene: TRBJ2-5
v_gene: TRBV12-3/TRBV12-4
abundance: .
CDR3aa: CASSSSGQGTETQYF

len: 15
j_gene: TRBJ1-6
v_gene: TRBV7-9
abundance: .
CDR3aa: CASSSGQGPAFPLHF

len: 14
j_gene: TRBJ2-1
v_gene: TRBV12-3/TRBV12-4
abundance: .
CDR3aa: CASSSLAGAREQFF

len: 13
j_gene: TRBJ1-1
v_gene: TRBV5-6
abundance: .
CDR3aa: CASSLGPAREAFF

len: 13
j_gene: TRBJ1-1
v_gene: TRBV2
abundance: few
CDR3aa: CASTTGQDTEAFF

len: 17
j_gene: TRBJ2-7
v_gene: TRBV2
abundance: few
CDR3aa: CASTEVIQGFATYEQYF

len: 14
j_gene: TRBJ2-7
v_gene: TRBV2
abundance: few
CDR3aa: CASSLNRDPYEQYF

len: 16
j_gene: TRBJ2-7
v_gene: TRBV12-3/TRBV12-4
abundance: few
CDR3aa: CASSLVGQGGLYEQYF

len: 14
j_gene: TRBJ2-5
v_gene: TRBV3-1
abundance: .
CDR3aa: CASSQDTLKETQYF

len: 13
j_gene: TRBJ2-2
v_gene: TRBV9
abundance: .
CDR3aa: CASSVGQTGELFF

len: 18
j_gene: TRBJ2-1
v_gene: TRBV3-1
abundance: .
CDR3aa: CASSQYARWGGSYNEQFF

len: 17
j_gene: TRBJ2-3
v_gene: TRBV20-1
abundance: many
CDR3aa: CSASWTRGLTSTDTQYF

len: 15
j_gene: TRBJ1-6
v_gene: TRBV5-6
abundance: .
CDR3aa: CASSDLTGGNSPLHF

len: 12
j_gene: TRBJ2-7
v_gene: TRBV5-1
abundance: many
CDR3aa: CASSSGPGEQYF

len: 15
j_gene: TRBJ2-5
v_gene: TRBV4-1
abundance: .
CDR3aa: CASSQGSGGVETQYF

len: 14
j_gene: TRBJ2-5
v_gene: TRBV27
abundance: .
CDR3aa: CASSRLGQPETQYF

len: 14
j_gene: TRBJ2-1
v_gene: TRBV4-3
abundance: .
CDR3aa: CASSQGRGYNEQFF

len: 15
j_gene: TRBJ2-1
v_gene: TRBV5-1
abundance: few
CDR3aa: CASSSAGGRYNEQFF

len: 15
j_gene: TRBJ2-2
v_gene: TRBV7-2
abundance: .
CDR3aa: CASSLEGTGSMKLFF

len: 16
j_gene: TRBJ2-2
v_gene: TRBV7-6
abundance: few
CDR3aa: CASSLPRWKGAGELFF

len: 17
j_gene: TRBJ2-5
v_gene: TRBV7-9
abundance: .
CDR3aa: CASSQLVGTGGAETQYF

len: 14
j_gene: TRBJ2-4
v_gene: TRBV5-1
abundance: .
CDR3aa: CASSFPGPKNIQYF

len: 15
j_gene: TRBJ2-1
v_gene: TRBV3-1
abundance: once
CDR3aa: CASSPGTSGGYGQFF

len: 15
j_gene: TRBJ1-1
v_gene: TRBV13
abundance: .
CDR3aa: CASSLGLGPNTEAFF

len: 14
j_gene: TRBJ2-2
v_gene: TRBV7-3
abundance: .
CDR3aa: CASSLWVDTGELFF

len: 15
j_gene: TRBJ1-2
v_gene: TRBV7-9
abundance: few
CDR3aa: CASSLARGARDGYTF

len: 14
j_gene: TRBJ1-4
v_gene: TRBV18
abundance: few
CDR3aa: CASSPGTVNEKLFF

len: 14
j_gene: TRBJ2-3
v_gene: TRBV18
abundance: .
CDR3aa: CASSPWGFTDTQYF

len: 16
j_gene: TRBJ2-7
v_gene: TRBV4-2
abundance: many
CDR3aa: CASSHPGTSGRGEQYF

len: 16
j_gene: TRBJ1-2
v_gene: TRBV7-6
abundance: few
CDR3aa: CASSLTPGGLSDGYTF